This passage covers 18 T cell receptor beta chains from one sample sequenced in a study of blood T cells in healthy people across ages. Then a second PCR, running roughly 6 to 11 cycles, was carried out with a sample-barcoded 5' primer and a J-beta primer mix. A single record per CDR3 protein comes from TCRdb applying MiXCR to the 5' RACE reads. In the table there are 600,000 or so distinct CDR3 sequences, about 28% of which are singletons. The specimen sequenced was blood. All receptors come from a woman of 80 years or more in good health.

Regarding this clonotype: Given a much more abundant clone one base away, this may be a read error. The chain recombines TRBV9 with TRBJ2-1, with TRBD2 matching over 8 bases. V lost 0 bases, J lost 13 bases, and 9 bases stayed unmatched. The CDR3 length is 14 residues. Germline loops: CDR1 SGDLS, CDR2 YYNGEE. The CDR3 DNA reads as TGTGCCAGCAGCGTAGGTGAAGCGGGGGAGACCCAGTTCTTC. Its protein product is CASSVGEAGETQFF.

This clonotype was recorded many times. The rearrangement joins TRBV30 to TRBJ1-2; D is uncertain. The germline CDR1 and CDR2 sequences are GTSNPN and SVGIG (reference sequence). With 3 bases removed from V and 3 bases from J, the gap between germline ends came to 5 bases. This CDR3 has 11 residues. DNA of the CDR3: TGTGCCTGGAGCCGACACTATGGCTACACCTTC. This translates into CAWSRHYGYTF.

V is TRBV7-6 and J is TRBJ1-6, with D unclear. The ends were cut back, 1 base at V and 0 bases at J, with 10 bases in the middle. This CDR3 has 17 residues. Germline V CDR1 and CDR2: SGHVS, FNYEAQ. The chain's CDR3 is CASSLESVSSYNSPLHF. CDR3 in DNA: TGTGCCAGCAGCTTAGAATCCGTAAGCTCCTATAATTCACCCCTCCACTTT.

This clonotype has only a few counts. The CDR3 DNA reads TGTGCCAGCAGCTTTTTCCCGTTGCCCCCGTACTTC. The encoded protein is CASSFFPLPPYF. The rearrangement uses TRBV7-2 and TRBJ2-7; D ambiguous. Trimming left V 3 bases short and J 12 bases short, with 15 bases between. Germline V lookup: CDR1 SGHTA, CDR2 FQGNSA. This CDR3 has 12 residues.

The sample holds a few counts of this clonotype. V gene TRBV5-1 combines with J gene TRBJ1-1, with D uncertain. The CDR3 spans 16 residues. Trimming removed 4 bases at V and 4 bases at J, with 20 bases between. Per germline, CDR1 SGHRS and CDR2 YFSETQ. The CDR3 protein is CASSPLASALGTEAFF. CDR3 DNA: TGCGCCAGCAGCCCCCTCGCGTCTGCTCTTGGCACTGAAGCTTTCTTT. The variable domain in full, with the rest retrieved from reference TRBV5-1 and TRBJ1-1, is KAGVTQTPRYLIKTRGQQVTLSCSPISGHRSVSWYQQTPGQGLQFLFEYFSETQRNKGNFPGRFSGRQFSNSRSEMNVSTLELGDSALYLCASSPLASALGTEAFFGQGTRLTVV.

This clonotype has just one count. This could be a read error, since a much larger clone is one nucleotide away. The chain carries TRBV5-1 and TRBJ1-2, with 12 nucleotides matching TRBD1. The CDR3 is 16 residues long. Germline V gene lookup returns CDR1 SGHRS and CDR2 YFSETQ. The CDR3 loop is CASSLVGTGGRGGCTF. In nucleotides, the CDR3 is TGCGCCAGCAGCTTGGTCGGGACAGGGGGCAGAGGTGGCTGCACCTTC. Drawing the rest from reference TRBV5-1 and TRBJ1-2, the complete variable domain is KAGVTQTPRYLIKTRGQQVTLSCSPISGHRSVSWYQQTPGQGLQFLFEYFSETQRNKGNFPGRFSGRQFSNSRSEMNVSTLELGDSALYLCASSLVGTGGRGGCTFGSGTRLTVV.

This clonotype was seen many times. J is TRBJ1-5 and V is TRBV4-2; D may be TRBD1 (5 bases). The CDR3 extends over 16 amino acids. V was shortened by 0 bases and J by 4 bases, with 13 bases between the two germline ends. Germline V lookup: CDR1 LGHNA, CDR2 YNFKEQ. CDR3 DNA: TGTGCCAGCAGCCAAGACGGGCAGGGAAGGAATCAGCCCCAGCATTTT. Amino acid sequence: CASSQDGQGRNQPQHF.

Many counts were recorded for this clonotype. CDR3 in amino acids: CASSTGLARNEQFF. In DNA form, the CDR3 reads TGTGCCAGCAGTACTGGACTAGCGAGGAATGAGCAGTTCTTC. V usage is TRBV6-2 or TRBV6-3 and J usage is TRBJ2-1; 9 positions match TRBD2. V lost 5 bases, J lost 7 bases, and 6 bases stayed unmatched. The CDR3 sequence is 14 residues long. CDR1 and CDR2 (germline): MNHEY, SVGEGT.

The rearrangement joins TRBV10-3 to TRBJ2-1, with D possibly being TRBD1 (6 bases). V lost 4 bases and J lost 7, with 14 bases in between. Per germline, CDR1 ENHRY and CDR2 SYGVKD. This CDR3 contains 14 residues. The CDR3 spells CAISGIATGNEQFF. The CDR3 nucleotides read TGTGCCATCAGTGGAATAGCGACAGGTAATGAGCAGTTCTTC.

This clonotype was seen at least ten times. The chain employs TRBV18 and TRBJ2-7; D ambiguous. This CDR3 has 14 amino acids. The V end lost 1 base, the J end lost 1 base, and 8 bases lay between the germline ends. CDR1 is KGHSH, CDR2 LQKENI, per germline. DNA for the CDR3: TGTGCCAGCTCACCACGTCAGGATTCCTACGAGCAGTACTTC. Encoded protein: CASSPRQDSYEQYF.

This clonotype has at least ten counts. This chain uses TRBV5-1 with TRBJ1-6; 7 bases agree with TRBD1. The germline V gene encodes CDR1 SGHRS and CDR2 YFSETQ. V was clipped by 3 bases and J by 5 bases; unmatched bases: 2. The CDR3 is 14 residues long. The CDR3 region is CASSSTGNNSPLHF. CDR3 DNA sequence: TGCGCCAGCAGCTCGACAGGGAATAATTCACCCCTCCACTTT.

This clonotype was seen repeatedly, ten times or more. The chain links TRBV6-6 to TRBJ1-5, with TRBD1 as a possible D gene (6 bases). The V end was cut by 5 bases, the J end by 6 bases, with 17 bases between. The CDR3 is 15 amino acids. Per the germline V gene, CDR1 is MNHNY and CDR2 is SVGAGI (reference sequence). CDR3 bases: TGTGCCAGCAGTGACGGGGGGGCCAGGGGTCAGCCCCAGCATTTT. It codes for CASSDGGARGQPQHF.

V and J are TRBV29-1 and TRBJ2-1, with D possibly matching TRBD2 (6 bases). Germline V gene sequence: CDR1 SQVTM, CDR2 ANQGSEA. The germline V and J ends were trimmed by 7 bases and 8 bases, with 9 bases remaining between them. The CDR3 totals 10 residues. CDR3 residues: CSASDYEQFF. The CDR3 coding sequence is TGCAGCGCTAGCGATTATGAGCAGTTCTTC.

This clonotype was recorded a few times. The genes are TRBV5-7 and TRBJ1-5; 8 bases are a match to TRBD1. Being an ORF, TRBV5-7 has a function that is uncertain. Unmatched junction bases numbered 4, after V lost 0 bases and J lost 5 bases. The CDR3 is 15 amino acids. Written as DNA, the CDR3 is TGTGCCAGCAGCTTGGCCCAGGGGGCTTATCAGCCCCAGCATTTT. This encodes CASSLAQGAYQPQHF.

This CDR3 is CSASATGVINQPQHF. For the CDR3, the DNA is TGCAGTGCTTCAGCGACAGGGGTGATCAATCAGCCCCAGCATTTT. This sequence joins TRBV20-1 and TRBJ1-5; 8 bases match TRBD1. Trimming at V came to 5 bases and at J to 3 bases, leaving 9 bases not matched to a gene. Germline V gene data show CDR1 as DFQATT and CDR2 as SNEGSKA (reference sequence). The CDR3 is 15 residues long.

The J gene is TRBJ1-1, the V gene TRBV5-1; D not resolved. The germline CDR1 and CDR2 sequences are SGHRS and YFSETQ. The ends were cut back, 7 bases at V and 1 base at J, with 11 bases in the middle. There are 13 residues in the CDR3. The CDR3 loop is CASGIRWNTEAFF. CDR3 DNA: TGCGCCAGCGGCATTCGGTGGAACACTGAAGCTTTCTTT.

This clonotype was detected a few times. This may be a read error, as it is one base from a much larger clone. The chain recombines TRBV29-1 with TRBJ2-5; 8 bases line up with TRBD1. The J call is in doubt because the DNA end fits TRBJ2-7 better. Germline assignment: CDR1 SQVTM and CDR2 ANQGSEA. The CDR3 is 13 amino acids. This CDR3 reads CSVDKTGADEQYF. Here the CDR3 DNA reads TGCAGCGTTGACAAGACAGGGGCGGACGAGCAGTACTTC.

Comment on this clonotype: This may stem from a read error, because a much larger clone lies one nucleotide away. This sequence joins TRBV6-1 and TRBJ1-2, with D perhaps matching TRBD1 (5 bases). Germline V gives CDR1 MNHNS, CDR2 SASEGT. This CDR3 has 17 amino acids. V was shortened by 2 bases and J by 0 bases, with 16 bases between the two germline ends. CDR3 sequence (DNA): TGTGCCAGCAGTGAACGGGACGGGCGATACTCTAACTATGGCTACACCTTC. This codes for CASSERDGRYSNYGYTF.